Detailed here is one TCR beta chain. Trimming removed 3 bases at V and 0 bases at J, with 14 bases between. CDR1 is SGHAT and CDR2 is FQNNGV in the germline V gene. CDR3 length: 16 amino acids. Clones were sequenced by immunoSEQ multiplex PCR, and TCRdb holds only the in-frame ones, with some missing. The table records roughly 140,000 clones, roughly 80% of them present only once. The data stem from a study of blood T cell repertoires in COVID-19. Study information: Researchers got acute and convalescent COVID-19 samples from the United States, Italy and Spain.

Sequences were obtained from peripheral blood. The receptor comes from a woman between 40 and 55 years old with active or convalescent COVID-19. The rearrangement joins TRBV11-2 to TRBJ1-1; the D gene is possibly TRBD1 (5 bases). The CDR3 region is CASSFTQGLMNTEAFF. In nucleotides, the CDR3 is TGTGCCAGCAGCTTCACCCAGGGATTAATGAACACTGAAGCTTTCTTT.